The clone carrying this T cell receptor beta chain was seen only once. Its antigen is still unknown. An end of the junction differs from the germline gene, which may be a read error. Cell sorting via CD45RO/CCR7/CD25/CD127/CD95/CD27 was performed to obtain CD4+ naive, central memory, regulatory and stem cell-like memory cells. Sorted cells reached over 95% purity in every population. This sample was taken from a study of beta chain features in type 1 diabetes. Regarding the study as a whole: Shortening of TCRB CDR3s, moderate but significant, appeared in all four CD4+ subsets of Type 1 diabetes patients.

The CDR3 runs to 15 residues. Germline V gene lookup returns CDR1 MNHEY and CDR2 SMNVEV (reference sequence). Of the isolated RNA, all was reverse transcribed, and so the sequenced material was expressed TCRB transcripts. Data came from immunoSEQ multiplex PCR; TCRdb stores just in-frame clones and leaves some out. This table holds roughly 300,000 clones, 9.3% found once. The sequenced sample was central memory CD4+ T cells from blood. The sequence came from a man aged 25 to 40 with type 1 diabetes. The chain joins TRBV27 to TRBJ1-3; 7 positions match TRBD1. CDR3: CPSSSYRGSGNTIYF. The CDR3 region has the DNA TGCCCCAGCAGTTCCTACAGGGGCTCTGGAAACACCATATATTTT.